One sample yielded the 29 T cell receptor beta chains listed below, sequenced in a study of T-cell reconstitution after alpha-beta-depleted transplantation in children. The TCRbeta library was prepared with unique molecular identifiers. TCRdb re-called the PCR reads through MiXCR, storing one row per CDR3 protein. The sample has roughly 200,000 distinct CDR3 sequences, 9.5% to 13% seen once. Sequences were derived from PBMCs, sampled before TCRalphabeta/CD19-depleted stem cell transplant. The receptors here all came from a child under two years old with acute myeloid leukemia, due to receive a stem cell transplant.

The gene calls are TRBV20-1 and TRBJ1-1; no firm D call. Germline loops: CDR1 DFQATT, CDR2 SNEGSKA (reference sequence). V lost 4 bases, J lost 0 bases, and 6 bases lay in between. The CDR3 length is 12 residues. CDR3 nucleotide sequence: TGCAGTGCTAACAAGATGAACACTGAAGCTTTCTTT. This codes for CSANKMNTEAFF.

CDR3: CASSLGLAVTDTQYF. The CDR3 nucleotides are TGTGCCAGCAGCCTTGGACTAGCGGTCACAGATACGCAGTATTTT. V is TRBV7-7 and J is TRBJ2-3; 10 bases are a match to TRBD2. The CDR3 is 15 amino acids. After removal of 5 bases from V and 2 bases from J, the junction contained 4 bases not matched to a gene. The V gene's germline CDR1 is SSHAT and CDR2 FNYEAQ (reference sequence).

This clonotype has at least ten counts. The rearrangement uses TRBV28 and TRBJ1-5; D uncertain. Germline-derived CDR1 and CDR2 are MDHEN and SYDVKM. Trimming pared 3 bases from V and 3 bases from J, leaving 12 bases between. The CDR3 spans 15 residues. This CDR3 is CASSFETADNQPQHF. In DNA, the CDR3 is TGTGCCAGCAGTTTTGAGACTGCTGACAATCAGCCCCAGCATTTT.

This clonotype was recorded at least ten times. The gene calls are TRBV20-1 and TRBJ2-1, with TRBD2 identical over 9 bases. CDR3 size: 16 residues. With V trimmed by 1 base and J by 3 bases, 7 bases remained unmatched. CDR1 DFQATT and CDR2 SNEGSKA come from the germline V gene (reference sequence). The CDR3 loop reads CSARVAGGRVYNEQFF. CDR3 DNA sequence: TGCAGTGCTAGAGTTGCGGGAGGGCGAGTCTACAATGAGCAGTTCTTC.

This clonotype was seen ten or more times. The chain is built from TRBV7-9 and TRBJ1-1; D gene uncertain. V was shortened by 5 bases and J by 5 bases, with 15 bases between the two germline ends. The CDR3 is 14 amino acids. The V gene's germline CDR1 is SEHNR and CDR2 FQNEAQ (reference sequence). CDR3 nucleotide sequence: TGTGCCAGCAGCGGTCGGGTTAACAGAACTGAAGCTTTCTTT. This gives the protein CASSGRVNRTEAFF.

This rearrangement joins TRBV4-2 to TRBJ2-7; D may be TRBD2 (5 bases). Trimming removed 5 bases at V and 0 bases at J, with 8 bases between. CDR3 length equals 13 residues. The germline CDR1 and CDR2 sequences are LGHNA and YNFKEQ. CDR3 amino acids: CASSGGLSYEQYF. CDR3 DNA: TGTGCCAGCAGCGGCGGGCTCTCCTACGAGCAGTACTTC.

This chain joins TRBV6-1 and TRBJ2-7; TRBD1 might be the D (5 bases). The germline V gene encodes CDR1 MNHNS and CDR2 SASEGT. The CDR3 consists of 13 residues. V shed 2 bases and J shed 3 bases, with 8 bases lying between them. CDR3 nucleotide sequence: TGTGCCAGCAGTGAAACAGGCCACTACGAGCAGTACTTC. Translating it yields CASSETGHYEQYF.

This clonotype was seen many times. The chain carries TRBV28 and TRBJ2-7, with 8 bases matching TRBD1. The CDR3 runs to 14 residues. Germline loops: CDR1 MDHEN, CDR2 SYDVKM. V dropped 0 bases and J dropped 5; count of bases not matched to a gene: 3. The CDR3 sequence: CASSLWAGGNEQYF. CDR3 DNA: TGTGCCAGCAGTTTATGGGCAGGGGGCAACGAGCAGTACTTC.

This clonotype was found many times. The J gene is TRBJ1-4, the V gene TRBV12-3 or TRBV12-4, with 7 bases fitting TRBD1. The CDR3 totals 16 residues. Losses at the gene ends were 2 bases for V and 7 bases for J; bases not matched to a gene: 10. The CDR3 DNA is TGTGCCAGCAGTTTATCAGCAGGGGGGGCAGTTGAAAAACTGTTTTTT. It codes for CASSLSAGGAVEKLFF.

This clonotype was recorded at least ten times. The CDR3 nucleotides read TGCGCCAGCAGCGTCCTGGGCTCTGGGGCCAACGTCCTGACTTTC. Translation: CASSVLGSGANVLTF. The V call is TRBV5-1, the J call TRBJ2-6; D ambiguous. V was shortened by 4 bases and J by 0 bases, with 8 bases between the two germline ends. The CDR3 totals 15 residues. Per the germline V gene, CDR1 is SGHRS and CDR2 is YFSETQ.

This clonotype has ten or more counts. The CDR3 DNA follows: TGTGCCAGCAGTTTAGGCAGTACATTGTTAAAGTTCTTC. This codes for CASSLGSTLLKFF. The chain uses TRBV12-3 or TRBV12-4 and TRBJ2-1; D ambiguous. CDR3 length: 13 amino acids. V gave up 1 base and J gave up 14 bases, with 15 bases separating them.

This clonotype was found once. In DNA, the CDR3 is TGTGTCGAGGGAAGAGGACTAGCGATAAATGAGCAGTTCTTC. It yields the protein CVEGRGLAINEQFF. The rearrangement uses TRBV30 and TRBJ2-1, with TRBD2 matching 9 bases. The CDR3 is made up of 14 amino acids. Germline CDR1 GTSNPN, CDR2 SVGIG (reference sequence).

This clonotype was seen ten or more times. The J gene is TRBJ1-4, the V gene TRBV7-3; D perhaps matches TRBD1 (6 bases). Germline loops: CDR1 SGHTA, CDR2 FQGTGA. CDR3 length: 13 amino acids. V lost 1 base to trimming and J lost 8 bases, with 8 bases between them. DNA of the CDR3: TGTGCCAGCAGCTTAAACAGGGTCGAAAAACTGTTTTTT. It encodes CASSLNRVEKLFF.

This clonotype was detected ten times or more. Written as DNA, the CDR3 is TGTGCCAGCACCATGACGGGACCCCACGAGCAGTACTTC. It is translated as CASTMTGPHEQYF. This sequence joins TRBV28 and TRBJ2-7; either TRBD1 or TRBD2 may supply D (5 bases each). This CDR3 is built from 13 residues. Germline loops: CDR1 MDHEN, CDR2 SYDVKM. V was clipped by 7 bases and J by 5 bases, with 15 bases between them.

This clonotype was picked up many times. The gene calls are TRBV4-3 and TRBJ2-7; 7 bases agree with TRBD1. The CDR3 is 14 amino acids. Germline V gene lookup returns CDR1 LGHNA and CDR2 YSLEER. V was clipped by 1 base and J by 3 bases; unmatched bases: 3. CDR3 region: CASSQVTGFYEQYF. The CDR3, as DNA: TGCGCCAGCAGCCAAGTGACAGGGTTCTACGAGCAGTACTTC.

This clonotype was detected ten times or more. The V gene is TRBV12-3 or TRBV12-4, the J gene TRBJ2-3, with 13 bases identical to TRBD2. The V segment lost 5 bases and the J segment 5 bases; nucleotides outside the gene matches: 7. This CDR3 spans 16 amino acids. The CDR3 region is CASSPGTSGALDTQYF. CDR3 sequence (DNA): TGTGCCAGCAGTCCGGGGACTAGCGGGGCTTTAGATACGCAGTATTTT.

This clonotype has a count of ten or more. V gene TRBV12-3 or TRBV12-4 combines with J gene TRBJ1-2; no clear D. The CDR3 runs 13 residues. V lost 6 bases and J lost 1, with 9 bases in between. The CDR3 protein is CASRPNSNYGYTF. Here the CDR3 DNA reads TGTGCCAGCAGGCCGAACAGTAACTATGGCTACACCTTC.

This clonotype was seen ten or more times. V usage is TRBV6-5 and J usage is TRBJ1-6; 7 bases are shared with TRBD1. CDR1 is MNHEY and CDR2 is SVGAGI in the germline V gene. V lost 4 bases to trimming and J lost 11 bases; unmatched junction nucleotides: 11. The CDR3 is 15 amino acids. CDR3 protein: CASSFRQGSGAPLHF. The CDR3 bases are TGTGCCAGCAGTTTTCGACAGGGATCAGGAGCACCCCTCCACTTT.

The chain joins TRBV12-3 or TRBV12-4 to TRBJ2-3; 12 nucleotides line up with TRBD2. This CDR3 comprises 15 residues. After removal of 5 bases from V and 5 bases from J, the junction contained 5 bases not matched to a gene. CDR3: CASSGMTSGRDTQYF. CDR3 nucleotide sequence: TGTGCCAGCAGTGGAATGACTAGCGGGAGAGATACGCAGTATTTT.

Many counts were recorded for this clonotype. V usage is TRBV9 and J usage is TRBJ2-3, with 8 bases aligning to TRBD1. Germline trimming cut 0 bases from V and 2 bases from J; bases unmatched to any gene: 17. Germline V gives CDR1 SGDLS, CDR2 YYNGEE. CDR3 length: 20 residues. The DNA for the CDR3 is TGTGCCAGCAGCGTAGATGGCAGGGGGCGGGCTAGTCCCACCACAGATACGCAGTATTTT. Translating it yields CASSVDGRGRASPTTDTQYF.

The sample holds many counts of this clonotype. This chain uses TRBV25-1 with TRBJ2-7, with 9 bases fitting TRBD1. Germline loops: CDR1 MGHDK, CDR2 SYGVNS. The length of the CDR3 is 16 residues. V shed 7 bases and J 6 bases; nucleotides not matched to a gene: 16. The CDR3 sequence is CASTPKRGTGLTEQYF. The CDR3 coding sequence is TGTGCCAGCACCCCGAAAAGGGGGACAGGGCTTACCGAGCAGTACTTC.

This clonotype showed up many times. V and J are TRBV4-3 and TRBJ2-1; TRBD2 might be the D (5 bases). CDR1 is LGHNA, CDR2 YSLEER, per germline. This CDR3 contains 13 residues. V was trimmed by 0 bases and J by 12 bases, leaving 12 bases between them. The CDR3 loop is CASSQDYGRAQFF. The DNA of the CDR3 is TGCGCCAGCAGCCAAGATTACGGGCGGGCGCAGTTCTTC.

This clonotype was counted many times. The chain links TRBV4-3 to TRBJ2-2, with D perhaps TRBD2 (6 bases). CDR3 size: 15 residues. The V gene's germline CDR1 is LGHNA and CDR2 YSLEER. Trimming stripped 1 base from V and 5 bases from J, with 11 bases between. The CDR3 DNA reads TGCGCCAGCAGCCAAGCTAGACTAGGAACCGGGGAGCTGTTTTTT. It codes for CASSQARLGTGELFF.

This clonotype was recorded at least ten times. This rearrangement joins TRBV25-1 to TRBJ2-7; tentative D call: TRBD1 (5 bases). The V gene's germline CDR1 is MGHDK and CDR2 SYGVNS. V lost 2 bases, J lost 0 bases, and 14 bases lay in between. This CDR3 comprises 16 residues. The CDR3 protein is CASSERGGSTSYEQYF. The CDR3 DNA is TGTGCCAGCAGTGAAAGGGGTGGCAGCACCTCCTACGAGCAGTACTTC.

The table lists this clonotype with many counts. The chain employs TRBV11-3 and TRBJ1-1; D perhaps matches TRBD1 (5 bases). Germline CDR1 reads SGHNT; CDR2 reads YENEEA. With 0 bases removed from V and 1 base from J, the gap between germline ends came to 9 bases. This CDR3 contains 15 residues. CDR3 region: CASSLDGGSNTEAFF. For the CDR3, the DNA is TGTGCCAGCAGCTTAGATGGGGGGTCGAACACTGAAGCTTTCTTT.

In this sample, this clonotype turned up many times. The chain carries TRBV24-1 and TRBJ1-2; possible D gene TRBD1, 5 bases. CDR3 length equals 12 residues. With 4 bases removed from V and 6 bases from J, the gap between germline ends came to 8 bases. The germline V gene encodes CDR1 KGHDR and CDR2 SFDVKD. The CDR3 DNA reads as TGTGCCACCAGTGACGGAGGGGATGGCTACACCTTC. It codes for CATSDGGDGYTF.

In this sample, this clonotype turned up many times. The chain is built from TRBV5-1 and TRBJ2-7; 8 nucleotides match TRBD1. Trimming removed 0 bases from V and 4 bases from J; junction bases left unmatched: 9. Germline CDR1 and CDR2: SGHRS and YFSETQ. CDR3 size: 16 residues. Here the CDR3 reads CASSLATGDTGYEQYF. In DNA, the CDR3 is TGCGCCAGCAGCTTGGCGACAGGGGATACTGGGTACGAGCAGTACTTC.

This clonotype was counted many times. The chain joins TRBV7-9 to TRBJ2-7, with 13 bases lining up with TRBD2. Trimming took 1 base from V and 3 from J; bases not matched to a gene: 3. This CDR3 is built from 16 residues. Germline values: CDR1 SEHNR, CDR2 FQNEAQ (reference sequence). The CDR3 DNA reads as TGTGCCAGCAGCTTAGGGGGACTAGCGGGGAGCTACGAGCAGTACTTC. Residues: CASSLGGLAGSYEQYF.

CDR3 nucleotide sequence: TGTGCCAGCAGCTTAGCGGGGGTTCTGGGCGGGGGCACAGATACGCAGTATTTT. It codes for CASSLAGVLGGGTDTQYF. The chain couples TRBV7-2 to TRBJ2-3; weak D call: TRBD2 (6 bases). CDR3 length equals 18 residues. In germline, CDR1 is SGHTA, CDR2 FQGNSA. The V end was cut by 0 bases, the J end by 1 base, with 17 bases between.